This T cell receptor (beta chain) was identified in a study of cytomegalovirus exposure and HLA in healthy donors. This CDR3 region has 19 residues. Germline CDR1 reads SGHDT; CDR2 reads YYEEEE. This clone was seen a single time. A read error may produce the germline difference seen at one junction end. The PCR employed 60 Vbeta primers together with 13 Jbeta primers. The repertoire was sequenced with immunoSEQ multiplex PCR; TCRdb's copy has only in-frame clones and lacks some. The sample consists of 75,000 to 85,000 clones, about 78% of them appearing once. The sample was PBMCs. The gene calls are TRBV5-6 and TRBJ2-6; tentative D call: TRBD2 (7 bases). The TCR sequence derives from a male donor in good health and CMV-seronegative. The CDR3 DNA sequence: TGTGCCAGCAGCTTGGTTGTCTCAGGGTCCTGGGGGGGGGCCAACGTCCTGCCTTTC. Protein sequence: CASSLVVSGSWGGANVLPF.